This T cell receptor beta chain was sequenced in a study of shared clonotypes between healthy human individuals. Study as a whole: Donors were a couple of women and a few men aged 18 to 49. Study results and limitations: Rarefaction demonstrated incomplete sorted-subset sequencing despite large depth.

Assay runs were performed at deep level. Generated by immunoSEQ multiplex PCR, the TCRdb table keeps only in-frame clones and is missing some. The sample comprises around 640,000 clones, approximately 96% of which are singletons, and 0.11% rests with the top ten. Terminally differentiated effector memory CD45RA+ cells were left out of the naive CD8 fraction, which was CD45RO-negative and positively selected for CCR7. Adults of Caucasian background living in Nashville, Tennessee made up all donors. The CDR3 runs to 15 residues. Germline V gene data show CDR1 as MDHEN and CDR2 as SYDVKM. V lost 6 bases and J 4 bases, leaving 18 bases between the germline ends. For this clone: What it recognizes is unknown.

The sequenced sample consisted of naive CD8+ T cells sorted from blood. This sequence originates from a woman aged 25 to 39 in good health. The V call is TRBV28, the J call TRBJ2-5; D perhaps matches TRBD2 (6 bases). CDR3 amino acids: CASSLTLARRETQYF. Written as DNA, the CDR3 is TGTGCCAGCAGCTTGACACTAGCTAGACGAGAGACCCAGTACTTC.